Here is one T cell receptor beta chain with its context. Primers for the PCR totalled 60 Vbeta and 13 Jbeta. Sequenced by immunoSEQ multiplex PCR; TCRdb stores in-frame clones only, minus some. This repertoire includes some 110,000 clones. Trimming cost V 5 bases and J 8 bases, with 6 bases left between them. Germline-derived CDR1 and CDR2 are SGHVS and FQNEAQ. This CDR3 has 11 residues. This record comes from a study of cytomegalovirus exposure and HLA in healthy donors. The chain recombines TRBV7-8 with TRBJ2-2; unclear D gene. The sample consisted of PBMCs. The TCR comes from a man younger than 30 in good health and CMV-seronegative. CDR3 residues: CASSPKGELFF. The DNA of the CDR3 is TGTGCCAGCAGCCCCAAAGGGGAGCTGTTTTTT.